This T cell receptor beta chain was sequenced for a study of blood T cell repertoires in COVID-19. Study-wide background: Sources were T cells, B-cell-depleted T cells, or PBMCs; the material itself was cDNA or gDNA.

The CDR3 is made up of 14 amino acids. CDR1 LGHNA and CDR2 YSLEER come from the germline V gene. Trimming pared 0 bases from V and 5 bases from J, leaving 11 bases between. Methods used by the authors: Amplified reference gene primers provided the basis for estimating nucleated cell counts. The data were produced by immunoSEQ multiplex PCR, yet TCRdb's version contains in-frame clones alone and is incomplete. The DNA gave D and trimming, while V, J and clone size come from that table. The sample has fewer than 300,000 clones; about 76% are singletons. V gene TRBV4-3 combines with J gene TRBJ2-7; D is perhaps TRBD2 (6 bases). This TCR was recovered from a woman in her sixties with active or convalescent COVID-19. Material: peripheral blood. This chain's CDR3 is CASSQDAWGDEQYF. The CDR3 bases are TGCGCCAGCAGCCAAGATGCATGGGGGGACGAGCAGTACTTC.